What follows are 32 T cell receptor beta chains derived from one specimen sequenced in a study of type 1 and type 2 diabetes patients. PCR was run on genomic DNA. The TCR beta CDR3 region was amplified using 30 forward and 13 reverse primers. TCRdb analysed the multiplex PCR reads with MiXCR anew, one entry per CDR3 protein. Of fewer than 300,000 distinct CDR3 sequences in the sample, approximately 50% were seen once. Sequencing was done on a sample of peripheral blood mononuclear cells (PBMCs). The receptors were gathered from a man aged 18 to 29 with type 2 diabetes.

This chain joins TRBV2 and TRBJ1-2; D remains ambiguous. Trimming shortened V by 5 bases and J by 7 bases, and 14 bases separated the two germline ends. Germline CDR1 SNHLY, CDR2 FYNNEI. This CDR3 contains 13 residues. The CDR3 sequence: CASSSSITGGYTF. In DNA, the CDR3 is TGTGCCAGCAGTTCAAGCATTACTGGTGGCTACACCTTC.

The chain uses TRBV28 and TRBJ1-2, with D possibly TRBD1 on 5 matching bases. The CDR3 has 12 residues. V lost 7 bases and J 7 bases, leaving 13 bases between the germline ends. Per germline, CDR1 MDHEN and CDR2 SYDVKM. Here the CDR3 DNA reads TGTGCCAGCATCGGGGGAAAGGGTGGCTACACCTTC. Translated: CASIGGKGGYTF.

V gene TRBV6-4 combines with J gene TRBJ2-4; a possible D gene is TRBD1 (5 bases). Germline lookup yields CDR1 MRHNA and CDR2 SNTAGT. V was cut by 6 bases and J by 10 bases, with 25 bases left in between. There are 16 residues in the CDR3. Here the CDR3 reads CASSQDSGPSFGIQYF. For the CDR3, the DNA is TGTGCCAGCAGCCAAGACAGTGGCCCTTCGTTTGGGATTCAGTACTTC.

This clonotype was counted only a few times. The CDR3 sequence: CASSLGTGIYGYTF. DNA of the CDR3: TGTGCCAGCAGCTTAGGGACAGGGATCTATGGCTACACCTTC. The chain combines TRBV7-2 with TRBJ1-2; 8 positions agree with TRBD1. This CDR3 is built from 14 residues. With 1 base clipped from V and 4 bases from J, the junction kept 2 bases outside the gene matches. Germline V CDR1 and CDR2: SGHTA, FQGNSA.

V and J are TRBV19 and TRBJ1-4; 10 bases are shared with TRBD1. Looked up from germline, CDR1 is LNHDA and CDR2 is SQIVND (reference sequence). This CDR3 is 15 amino acids long. The V segment lost 4 bases and the J segment 8 bases; nucleotides outside the gene matches: 7. In DNA form, the CDR3 reads TGTGCCAGTAGTACGGGACAGGGGAGGACGGAAAAACTGTTTTTT. Encoded protein: CASSTGQGRTEKLFF.

On this clonotype itself: Given a much more abundant clone one base away, this may be a read error. The chain is built from TRBV10-3 and TRBJ2-7; the match to TRBD2 covers 11 bases. The CDR3 is 15 residues long. The V gene's germline CDR1 is ENHRY and CDR2 SYGVKD. CDR3 amino acids: CAIRFGTSGTYGQYF. The CDR3 bases are TGTGCCATCAGATTCGGGACTAGCGGAACCTACGGGCAGTACTTC.

Turning to this clonotype: This may stem from a read error, because a much larger clone lies one nucleotide away. The chain combines TRBV7-2 with TRBJ1-6; D remains ambiguous. The germline gives CDR1 SGHTA, CDR2 FQGNSA. The CDR3 loop spans 12 amino acids. CDR3 in amino acids: CSSSLGNSPLHF. CDR3 DNA sequence: TGTTCCAGCAGCCTAGGAAATTCACCCCTCCACTTT.

The V and J genes are TRBV28 and TRBJ1-2, with 11 bases matching TRBD1. J lost 4 bases, V lost 5 bases, and 6 bases had no gene match. There are 15 residues in the CDR3. Germline V gene lookup returns CDR1 MDHEN and CDR2 SYDVKM. DNA for the CDR3: TGTGCCAGCAGTCGGACAGGGGGCTCCACCTATGGCTACACCTTC. It codes for CASSRTGGSTYGYTF.

V and J are TRBV20-1 and TRBJ1-2; D not certain. Looked up from germline, CDR1 is DFQATT and CDR2 is SNEGSKA (reference sequence). V was shortened by 0 bases and J by 6 bases, with 14 bases between the two germline ends. The CDR3 runs to 14 residues. The CDR3 protein is CSARDPRWAHGYTF. The CDR3 coding sequence is TGCAGTGCTAGAGATCCCCGCTGGGCCCATGGCTACACCTTC.

This chain joins TRBV7-2 and TRBJ2-7; D may be TRBD1 or TRBD2 (6 bases each). V was shortened by 0 bases and J by 5 bases, with 14 bases between the two germline ends. This CDR3 contains 15 residues. The germline gives CDR1 SGHTA, CDR2 FQGNSA. In DNA form, the CDR3 reads TGTGCCAGCAGCTTAGCCTGGGGTAGGGGGGACGAGCAGTACTTC. It yields the protein CASSLAWGRGDEQYF.

J is TRBJ2-1 and V is TRBV2; D may match TRBD1 or TRBD2 (5 bases each). Germline CDR1 reads SNHLY; CDR2 reads FYNNEI. CDR3 length: 13 amino acids. The V and J ends lost 6 bases and 3 bases respectively, with 9 bases between them. The CDR3 coding sequence is TGTGCCAGCAGACCGGGGCTCTACAATGAGCAGTTCTTC. As protein: CASRPGLYNEQFF.

The V call is TRBV27, the J call TRBJ2-3; TRBD2 agrees at 10 bases. With V trimmed by 6 bases and J by 2 bases, 5 bases remained unmatched. The CDR3 is 15 amino acids. CDR1 is MNHEY, CDR2 SMNVEV, per germline (reference sequence). The CDR3: CASRYLAGVTDTQYF. The CDR3 nucleotides are TGTGCCAGCAGATACCTAGCGGGAGTCACAGATACGCAGTATTTT.

This clonotype was seen a handful of times. The chain couples TRBV5-1 to TRBJ1-1, with unresolved D. The V gene's germline CDR1 is SGHRS and CDR2 YFSETQ. The CDR3 covers 12 residues. Trimming took off 5 bases at V and 4 bases at J, with 9 bases between the two ends. The CDR3 nucleotides are TGCGCCAGCAGTGAGTTCGGCACTGAAGCTTTCTTT. The encoded protein is CASSEFGTEAFF.

The genes are TRBV15 and TRBJ2-1; 7 positions match TRBD2. Germline assignment: CDR1 LNHNV and CDR2 YYDKDF (reference sequence). CDR3 size: 14 residues. The V gene end was trimmed by 1 base and the J gene end by 9 bases; junction bases not matched to a gene: 6. In DNA form, the CDR3 reads TGTGCCACCAGCAGAGGGTCCCCGGGGGGTGAGCAGTTCTTC. Translating it yields CATSRGSPGGEQFF. The full variable domain, in which reference TRBV15 and TRBJ2-1 provide the parts outside the CDR3, is DAMVIQNPRYQVTQFGKPVTLSCSQTLNHNVMYWYQQKSSQAPKLLFHYYDKDFNNEADTPDNFQSRRPNTSFCFLDIRSPGLGDTAMYLCATSRGSPGGEQFFGPGTRLTVL.

CDR3 DNA: TGTGCCAGCAGTTTCGGGGATGGCTACACCTTC. Its translation is CASSFGDGYTF. The chain combines TRBV12-3 or TRBV12-4 with TRBJ1-2; D is unresolved. The CDR3 spans 11 residues. V lost 3 bases to trimming and J lost 6 bases, with 5 bases between them.

This clonotype appeared a few times. The chain is built from TRBV7-6 and TRBJ1-6; D gene unclear. Trimming stripped 5 bases from V and 0 bases from J, with 14 bases between. The CDR3 is made up of 17 amino acids. CDR1 SGHVS and CDR2 FNYEAQ come from the germline V gene. The CDR3 bases are TGTGCCAGCAGCCCGGACTGGCAAGGCTCCTATAATTCACCCCTCCACTTT. Amino acid sequence: CASSPDWQGSYNSPLHF.

J is TRBJ1-2 and V is TRBV19, with D perhaps TRBD1 (5 bases). The germline V gene has CDR1 LNHDA and CDR2 SQIVND (reference sequence). CDR3 size: 18 residues. V shed 3 bases and J shed 8 bases, with 28 bases lying between them. CDR3 sequence: CASSMRWGGLMASAGYTF. CDR3 DNA sequence: TGTGCCAGTAGTATGCGATGGGGGGGTCTTATGGCGTCGGCAGGCTACACCTTC.

The chain recombines TRBV28 with TRBJ1-1, with no clear D. Looked up from germline, CDR1 is MDHEN and CDR2 is SYDVKM. The CDR3 is 14 residues long. Deletions cut 7 bases from V and 7 bases from J, with 19 bases between. In nucleotides, the CDR3 is TGTGCCAGCACCATAACGTGGCAGGCCAATGAAGCTTTCTTT. Its protein is CASTITWQANEAFF.

This clonotype was counted many times. Its ends do not fully match the called genes, so a read error is possible. The chain links TRBV5-1 to TRBJ2-5; D unresolved. Germline CDR1 is SGHRS and CDR2 is YFSETQ. The CDR3 length is 11 residues. CDR3 DNA: TGTGCCAGCAGTTTTAAAGAGACCCAGTACTTC. Encoded protein: CASSFKETQYF.

The chain joins TRBV5-1 to TRBJ1-6, with D perhaps matching TRBD1 (6 bases). The V end lost 0 bases, the J end lost 6 bases, and 13 bases lay between the germline ends. The CDR3 has 16 amino acids. The germline V gene encodes CDR1 SGHRS and CDR2 YFSETQ. The CDR3 DNA reads as TGCGCCAGCAGCTTGGGCCCTCCAGGGGTTAATTCACCCCTCCACTTT. It translates to CASSLGPPGVNSPLHF. The full variable domain, rest sourced from reference TRBV5-1 and TRBJ1-6, is KAGVTQTPRYLIKTRGQQVTLSCSPISGHRSVSWYQQTPGQGLQFLFEYFSETQRNKGNFPGRFSGRQFSNSRSEMNVSTLELGDSALYLCASSLGPPGVNSPLHFGNGTRLTVT.

The sample holds a few counts of this clonotype. This chain connects TRBV5-1 to TRBJ2-7; D perhaps matches TRBD2 (5 bases). The CDR3 totals 14 residues. V was cut by 0 bases and J by 3 bases, with 10 bases left in between. In germline, CDR1 is SGHRS, CDR2 YFSETQ. Here the CDR3 DNA reads TGCGCCAGCAGCTTGGGCGGGTACAGCTACGAGCAGTACTTC. This gives the protein CASSLGGYSYEQYF.

V gene TRBV28 combines with J gene TRBJ2-5, with D perhaps being TRBD1 or TRBD2 (5 bases each). CDR3 length equals 16 residues. Per the germline V gene, CDR1 is MDHEN and CDR2 is SYDVKM. With 2 bases removed from V and 7 bases from J, the gap between germline ends came to 20 bases. CDR3 in amino acids: CASSLGDHSDSSTQYF. The CDR3 DNA reads as TGTGCCAGCAGTTTAGGGGACCACAGCGATTCTTCGACCCAGTACTTC. Drawing the rest from reference TRBV28 and TRBJ2-5, the complete variable domain is DVKVTQSSRYLVKRTGEKVFLECVQDMDHENMFWYRQDPGLGLRLIYFSYDVKMKEKGDIPEGYSVSREKKERFSLILESASTNQTSMYLCASSLGDHSDSSTQYFGPGTRLLVL.

CDR3 loop: CASSTSFGYEQYF. CDR3 DNA: TGTGCCAGCAGTACTAGTTTTGGATACGAGCAGTACTTC. The chain employs TRBV12-3 or TRBV12-4 and TRBJ2-7, with D tentatively TRBD2 (5 bases). The ends were cut back, 5 bases at V and 4 bases at J, with 12 bases in the middle. This CDR3 has 13 residues.

This clonotype was observed a handful of times. The rearrangement joins TRBV20-1 to TRBJ1-2; 7 nucleotides agree with TRBD1. Germline V gives CDR1 DFQATT, CDR2 SNEGSKA (reference sequence). J was trimmed by 5 bases and V by 6 bases; bases with no gene match: 9. The CDR3 is 13 amino acids. CDR3 coding DNA: TGCAGTGCCAGCCACCGGACAGGTTATGGCTACACCTTC. It yields the protein CSASHRTGYGYTF.

The chain recombines TRBV2 with TRBJ1-2; 8 bases are a match to TRBD1. CDR3 size: 13 residues. CDR1 SNHLY and CDR2 FYNNEI come from the germline V gene. Unmatched junction bases numbered 4, after V lost 6 bases and J lost 4 bases. CDR3 in amino acids: CASRGDRPYGYTF. The CDR3 DNA sequence: TGTGCCAGCAGGGGGGACAGGCCCTATGGCTACACCTTC.

This chain uses TRBV6-1 with TRBJ1-5; no clear D gene. CDR1 MNHNS and CDR2 SASEGT come from the germline V gene. This CDR3 is 15 amino acids long. V dropped 7 bases and J dropped 0 bases, with 13 bases sitting between them. As DNA, the CDR3 is TGTGCCAGCACGTACCGAACAGATAGCAATCAGCCCCAGCATTTT. This translates into CASTYRTDSNQPQHF.

Concerning this clonotype itself: One end of the junction varies from germline; a read error may be responsible. The rearrangement links TRBV7-8 to TRBJ2-7; TRBD2 matches 7 bases. Germline V gene lookup returns CDR1 SGHVS and CDR2 FQNEAQ. The CDR3 spans 15 residues. The CDR3 loop reads CARSLMRGYPYEQYF. The CDR3 DNA reads as TGTGCCCGCAGCTTAATGCGGGGGTACCCCTACGAGCAGTACTTC.

This sequence joins TRBV6-5 and TRBJ1-2; no clear D gene. Germline CDR1 and CDR2: MNHEY and SVGAGI. V was trimmed by 8 bases and J by 4 bases, leaving 11 bases between them. This CDR3 has 12 amino acids. The CDR3 sequence is CASSGSIYGYTF. Written as DNA, the CDR3 is TGTGCCAGCTCTGGCTCCATCTATGGCTACACCTTC.

The chain couples TRBV20-1 to TRBJ1-2; no clear D gene. Deletions cut 3 bases from V and 4 bases from J, with 9 bases between. This CDR3 comprises 12 residues. Germline-derived CDR1 and CDR2 are DFQATT and SNEGSKA (reference sequence). CDR3 bases: TGCAGTGCTAGGTACTGGAGCTATGGCTACACCTTC. Its protein product is CSARYWSYGYTF.

A few counts support this clonotype. The CDR3 protein is CASSGRAAGNQPQHF. As DNA, the CDR3 is TGTGCCAGCAGTGGTAGGGCGGCGGGCAATCAGCCCCAGCATTTT. This sequence joins TRBV2 and TRBJ1-5, with D unresolved. Trimming stripped 4 bases from V and 2 bases from J, with 12 bases between. Germline CDR1 SNHLY, CDR2 FYNNEI. The CDR3 length is 15 residues.

CDR3: CSAPGLWNEQYF. The CDR3 DNA sequence: TGCAGTGCCCCGGGACTTTGGAACGAGCAGTACTTC. The chain joins TRBV20-1 to TRBJ2-7, with a possible D match to TRBD2 (6 bases). The germline V gene has CDR1 DFQATT and CDR2 SNEGSKA (reference sequence). Trimming removed 6 bases from V and 5 bases from J, with 14 bases in between. CDR3 length equals 12 residues.

The CDR3 DNA reads TGTGCCAGCAGTTTCCGGCAGGGGCCAGACACCGGGGAGCTGTTTTTT. Translating it yields CASSFRQGPDTGELFF. The chain carries TRBV28 and TRBJ2-2; D is possibly TRBD1 (6 bases). Trimming took off 3 bases at V and 3 bases at J, with 14 bases between the two ends. The CDR3 spans 16 residues. From germline, CDR1 is MDHEN and CDR2 SYDVKM.